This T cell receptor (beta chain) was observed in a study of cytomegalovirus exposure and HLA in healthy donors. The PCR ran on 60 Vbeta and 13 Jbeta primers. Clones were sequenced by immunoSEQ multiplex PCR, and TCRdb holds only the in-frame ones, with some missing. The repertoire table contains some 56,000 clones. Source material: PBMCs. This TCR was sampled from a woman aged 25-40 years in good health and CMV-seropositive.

CDR3 in DNA: TGTGCCTGGAGTGTACCTAGCGGGGGGGCCGCAGATACGCAGTATTTT. This gives the protein CAWSVPSGGAADTQYF. The chain joins TRBV30 to TRBJ2-3; 12 bases match TRBD2. Germline lookup yields CDR1 GTSNPN and CDR2 SVGIG (reference sequence). V shed 0 bases and J 4 bases; nucleotides not matched to a gene: 5. The CDR3 runs to 16 residues.